Following are 21 T cell receptor beta chains from one sample sequenced in a study of Ad26.COV2.S vaccination and SARS-CoV-2 variants. Generated by immunoSEQ multiplex PCR, the TCRdb table keeps only in-frame clones and is missing some. The data contain a few hundred thousand clones, roughly 88% of them singletons. Stated treatment: some 19 received Ad26.COV2.S at low or high dose, single or two shots; about 5 received placebo; per-sample allocation not given. Sampling occurred on day 63 after the first vaccine or placebo injection. The sample here was peripheral blood, taken in a trial of Ad26.COV2.S vaccine versus placebo. These TCRs come from a person between 18 and 60 years old who received the Ad26.COV2.S COVID-19 vaccine or a placebo.

The chain has TRBV4-1 and TRBJ1-1; weak D call: TRBD1 (6 bases). Trimming cost V 4 bases and J 0 bases, with 12 bases left between them. Germline values: CDR1 MGHRA, CDR2 YSYEKL. CDR3 length equals 15 residues. The CDR3 sequence: CASSRTGRLNTEAFF. In DNA form, the CDR3 reads TGCGCCAGCAGCCGAACAGGGCGATTGAACACTGAAGCTTTCTTT.

This chain joins TRBV4-1 and TRBJ2-1, with a possible D match to TRBD2 (6 bases). The CDR3 runs to 12 residues. Between the trimmed V and J ends, which lost 1 base and 15 bases, there was a span of 13 bases. CDR1 MGHRA and CDR2 YSYEKL come from the germline V gene. Written as DNA, the CDR3 is TGCGCCAGCAGCCAAGTCGCGGGGACCCCGTTCTTC. This translates into CASSQVAGTPFF.

The chain links TRBV5-4 to TRBJ1-1; perhaps TRBD1 as D (5 bases). Germline CDR1 SGHNT, CDR2 YYREEE (reference sequence). The ends were cut back, 2 bases at V and 2 bases at J, with 16 bases in the middle. This CDR3 is built from 16 residues. The CDR3, as DNA: TGTGCCAGCAGCTTCCGGGACTTTCCTTTCAACACTGAAGCTTTCTTT. Its translation is CASSFRDFPFNTEAFF.

The chain combines TRBV9 with TRBJ2-3; D remains unclear. V was clipped by 2 bases and J by 1 base, with 11 bases between them. Germline CDR1 SGDLS, CDR2 YYNGEE. This CDR3 contains 15 residues. CDR3 sequence: CASSVAPSRTDTQYF. CDR3 nucleotide sequence: TGTGCCAGCAGCGTGGCCCCTAGTCGCACAGATACGCAGTATTTT.

The sample holds one count of this clone. This chain uses TRBV15 with TRBJ1-2, with D unclear. This CDR3 has 15 residues. Germline V gene sequence: CDR1 LNHNV, CDR2 YYDKDF (reference sequence). The V end was cut by 0 bases, the J end by 3 bases, with 11 bases between. The CDR3 protein is CATSRDGRGDYGYTF. CDR3 sequence (DNA): TGTGCCACCAGCAGAGATGGGCGCGGTGACTATGGCTACACCTTC.

This clone has only one observation. V usage is TRBV7-2 and J usage is TRBJ2-3, with TRBD2 identical over 7 bases. After removal of 7 bases from V and 5 bases from J, the junction contained 9 bases not matched to a gene. The CDR3 spans 14 residues. Germline V gene lookup returns CDR1 SGHTA and CDR2 FQGNSA. CDR3 sequence reads: CASMPPIAGDTQYF. The CDR3 DNA is TGTGCCAGCATGCCCCCGATAGCGGGAGATACGCAGTATTTT.

This sequence joins TRBV12-3 or TRBV12-4 and TRBJ1-2; 7 bases match TRBD1. This CDR3 has 13 amino acids. J gave up 4 bases and V 3 bases, and 2 bases lay outside the gene matches. CDR3 coding DNA: TGTGCCAGCAGTTTTGCAGGGGGCTATGGCTACACCTTC. This sequence encodes CASSFAGGYGYTF.

CDR3 DNA sequence: TGTGCCAGTAGTATAGTGGGTACCGGGCGAGAAGAGACCCAGTACTTC. Its translation is CASSIVGTGREETQYF. J is TRBJ2-5 and V is TRBV19; D is unclear. Trimming shortened V by 1 base and J by 3 bases, and 15 bases separated the two germline ends. The CDR3 loop spans 16 amino acids. From germline, CDR1 is LNHDA and CDR2 SQIVND (reference sequence).

This clone was seen a few times. V and J are TRBV30 and TRBJ2-3; D assignment may be TRBD1 or TRBD2 (6 bases each). V was shortened by 4 bases and J by 5 bases, with 16 bases between the two germline ends. From germline, CDR1 is GTSNPN and CDR2 SVGIG (reference sequence). This CDR3 is built from 14 residues. The CDR3, as DNA: TGTGCCTGGACGGGGGCAAAATCACGAGATACGCAGTATTTT. Amino acid sequence: CAWTGAKSRDTQYF.

The CDR3, as DNA: TGTGCCAGTAGTATAGATCGGGACAGGGGGATGACCCAGCATTTT. This translates into CASSIDRDRGMTQHF. The chain combines TRBV19 with TRBJ1-5, with 11 bases aligning to TRBD1. The V segment lost 0 bases and the J segment 11 bases; nucleotides outside the gene matches: 6. This CDR3 is built from 15 residues. CDR1 is LNHDA, CDR2 SQIVND, per germline (reference sequence).

This chain links TRBV27 with TRBJ2-1; the D gene is possibly TRBD2 (6 bases). V was shortened by 11 bases and J by 2 bases, with 13 bases between the two germline ends. Germline CDR1 is MNHEY and CDR2 is SMNVEV (reference sequence). This CDR3 comprises 13 residues. CDR3 amino acids: CARGSGPYNEQFF. The CDR3 DNA reads TGTGCCCGGGGGAGCGGGCCCTACAATGAGCAGTTCTTC.

The rearrangement joins TRBV11-2 to TRBJ1-4; a weak D match, TRBD1 (5 bases). The germline CDR1 and CDR2 sequences are SGHAT and FQNNGV. The CDR3 sequence is 14 residues long. The V end lost 6 bases, the J end lost 5 bases, and 13 bases lay between the germline ends. This chain's CDR3 is CASSWGTLNEKLFF. The CDR3 region has the DNA TGTGCCAGCAGTTGGGGGACCCTAAATGAAAAACTGTTTTTT.

This clone was seen a handful of times. The chain employs TRBV5-8 and TRBJ1-5, with D maybe TRBD1 (6 bases). Trimming removed 4 bases at V and 8 bases at J, with 19 bases between. This CDR3 comprises 15 residues. Germline values: CDR1 SGHTS, CDR2 YDEGEE. The CDR3 DNA reads as TGTGCCAGCAGCCCACTCATCACCCCAGGGGAGCCCCAGCATTTT. Amino acid sequence: CASSPLITPGEPQHF.

The chain uses TRBV9 and TRBJ2-2; D ambiguous. Germline V gene lookup returns CDR1 SGDLS and CDR2 YYNGEE. V was trimmed by 3 bases and J by 4 bases, leaving 4 bases between them. The CDR3 has 12 amino acids. The CDR3 reads CASSEGTGELFF. The CDR3 nucleotides read TGTGCCAGCAGCGAGGGCACCGGGGAGCTGTTTTTT.

The CDR3 reads CASSDQSKGDEKLFF. CDR3 coding DNA: TGTGCCAGCAGTGACCAATCTAAGGGAGATGAAAAACTGTTTTTT. This chain uses TRBV6-1 with TRBJ1-4, with D uncertain. The ends were cut back, 3 bases at V and 6 bases at J, with 14 bases in the middle. CDR1 is MNHNS and CDR2 is SASEGT in the germline V gene. This CDR3 has 15 residues.

The V and J genes are TRBV28 and TRBJ1-1; D ambiguous. V lost 2 bases and J 0 bases, leaving 7 bases between the germline ends. Per the germline V gene, CDR1 is MDHEN and CDR2 is SYDVKM. The length of the CDR3 is 14 residues. CDR3 nucleotide sequence: TGTGCCAGCAGTTTACATACAGTGAACACTGAAGCTTTCTTT. Translated, it gives CASSLHTVNTEAFF.

The chain carries TRBV28 and TRBJ1-4; D is uncertain. CDR1 and CDR2 from the germline V gene are MDHEN and SYDVKM. The V and J ends lost 8 bases and 4 bases respectively, with 17 bases between them. CDR3 size: 15 residues. CDR3 in amino acids: CASAIPYPLNEKLFF. The CDR3 bases are TGTGCCAGCGCCATCCCTTACCCACTTAATGAAAAACTGTTTTTT.

This chain joins TRBV2 and TRBJ1-1, with D possibly TRBD1 on 5 matching bases. This CDR3 has 14 amino acids. V dropped 4 bases and J dropped 4 bases, with 13 bases sitting between them. The germline V gene has CDR1 SNHLY and CDR2 FYNNEI. The CDR3 reads CASSGRESVTEAFF. The CDR3 DNA reads TGTGCCAGCAGTGGCAGGGAATCTGTCACTGAAGCTTTCTTT.

This clone has only a few counts. The chain employs TRBV7-9 and TRBJ2-2, with D unclear. The CDR3 spans 14 residues. CDR1 and CDR2 (germline): SEHNR, FQNEAQ (reference sequence). With 4 bases removed from V and 6 bases from J, the gap between germline ends came to 12 bases. CDR3 nucleotides: TGTGCCAGCAGCTCCTCCGTCGTTCCCGGGGAGCTGTTTTTT. Its translation: CASSSSVVPGELFF.

The chain links TRBV3-1 (or the pseudogene TRBV3-2) to TRBJ1-4; 9 nucleotides line up with TRBD1. The germline V gene encodes CDR1 LGHDT and CDR2 YNNKEL (reference sequence). CDR3 length equals 16 residues. Unmatched junction bases numbered 7, after V lost 4 bases and J lost 4 bases. CDR3 in DNA: TGTGCCAGCAGCCCGGGACAGGGATTATTTAATGAAAAACTGTTTTTT. Amino acids: CASSPGQGLFNEKLFF.

V and J are TRBV27 and TRBJ2-2; 10 nucleotides line up with TRBD2. This CDR3 has 15 residues. The V gene end was trimmed by 6 bases and the J gene end by 5 bases; junction bases not matched to a gene: 6. The germline CDR1 and CDR2 sequences are MNHEY and SMNVEV (reference sequence). In DNA form, the CDR3 reads TGTGCCAGCAGAGCCGGGACTAGCGTTACCGGGGAGCTGTTTTTT. Translating gives CASRAGTSVTGELFF.